This T cell receptor beta chain was identified during a study of T cell responses to AZD1222 COVID-19 vaccine. Whole-study findings and limits: Increases in Spike-specific TCR breadth and depth were seen after two AZD1222 doses.

The repertoire was sequenced with immunoSEQ multiplex PCR; TCRdb's copy has only in-frame clones and lacks some. Counted here are about 140,000 clones, approximately 90% occurring once; the ten biggest clones make up 3% to 3.5%. This clone has just a few counts. Its cognate antigen is unknown. The CDR3 is 15 amino acids. The germline gives CDR1 LNHDA, CDR2 SQIVND (reference sequence). J gave up 2 bases and V 5 bases, and 8 bases lay outside the gene matches. The material sequenced was peripheral blood, taken 28 days after the second AZD1222 dose. The gene calls are TRBV19 and TRBJ1-2; 7 positions match TRBD1. This TCR derives from an adult who received the AZD1222 COVID-19 vaccine. The CDR3 reads CASSPDREWNYGYTF. Here the CDR3 DNA reads TGTGCCAGTAGTCCCGACAGGGAATGGAACTATGGCTACACCTTC.